The subject of this entry is one TCR beta chain. The data were taken from a study of shared clonotypes between healthy human individuals. The CDR3 has 14 residues. Germline V gene sequence: CDR1 MGHRA, CDR2 YSYEKL. Trimming pared 3 bases from V and 4 bases from J, leaving 10 bases between. As handled by the study authors: Filtering differed since immunoSEQ provided only junctions, with no quality scores. The repertoire was sequenced with immunoSEQ multiplex PCR; TCRdb's copy has only in-frame clones and lacks some. Clonal size and the V and J genes are those of that table, whereas D and trimming came from the DNA. The sample records a few hundred thousand clones, around 86% being singletons.

Sequenced: memory CD8+ T cells sorted from blood. As to subset: CD45RO+ cells pooled with CCR7-negative TemRA cells. This TCR derives from a young man in good health. The chain has TRBV4-1 and TRBJ2-1; the D gene is possibly TRBD1 (5 bases). CDR3 coding DNA: TGCGCCAGCAGCCATGGGGCTTTATACAATGAGCAGTTCTTC. Translated: CASSHGALYNEQFF.